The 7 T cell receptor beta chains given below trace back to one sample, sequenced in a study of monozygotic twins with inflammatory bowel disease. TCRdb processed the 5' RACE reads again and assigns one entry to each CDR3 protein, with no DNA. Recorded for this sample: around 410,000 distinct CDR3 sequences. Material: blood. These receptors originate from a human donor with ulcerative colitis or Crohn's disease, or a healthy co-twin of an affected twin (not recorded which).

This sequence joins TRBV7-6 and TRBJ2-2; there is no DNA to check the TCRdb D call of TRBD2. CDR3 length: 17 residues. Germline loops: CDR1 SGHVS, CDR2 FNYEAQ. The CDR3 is CASSFRLAGARAGELFF.

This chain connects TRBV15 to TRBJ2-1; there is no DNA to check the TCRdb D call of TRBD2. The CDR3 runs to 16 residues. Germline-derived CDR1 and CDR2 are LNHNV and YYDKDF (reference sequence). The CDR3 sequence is CATSRGVATDGDEQFF.

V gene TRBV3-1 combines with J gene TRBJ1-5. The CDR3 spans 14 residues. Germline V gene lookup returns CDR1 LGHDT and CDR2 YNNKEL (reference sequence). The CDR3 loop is CASSHGSLNQPQHF.

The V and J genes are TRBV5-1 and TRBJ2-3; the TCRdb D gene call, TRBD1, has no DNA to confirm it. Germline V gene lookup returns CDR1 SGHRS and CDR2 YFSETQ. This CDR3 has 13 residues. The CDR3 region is CASSPGRGDTQYF.

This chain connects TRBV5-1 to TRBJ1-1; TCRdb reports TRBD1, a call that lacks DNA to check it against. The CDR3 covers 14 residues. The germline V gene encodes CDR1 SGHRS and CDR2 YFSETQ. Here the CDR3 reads CASSFQGFGTEAFF.

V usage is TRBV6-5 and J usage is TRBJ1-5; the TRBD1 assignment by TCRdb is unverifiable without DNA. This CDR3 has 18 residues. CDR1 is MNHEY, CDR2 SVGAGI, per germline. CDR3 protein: CASSYSTLGVADIQPQHF.

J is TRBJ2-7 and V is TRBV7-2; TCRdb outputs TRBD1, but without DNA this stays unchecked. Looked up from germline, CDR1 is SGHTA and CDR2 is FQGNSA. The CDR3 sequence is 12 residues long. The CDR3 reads CASSLEGTEQYF. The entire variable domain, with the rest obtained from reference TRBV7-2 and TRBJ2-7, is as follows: GAGVSQSPSNKVTEKGKDVELRCDPISGHTALYWYRQSLGQGLEFLIYFQGNSAPDKSGLPSDRFSAERTGGSVSTLTIQRTQQEDSAVYLCASSLEGTEQYFGPGTRLTVT.